What follows are 21 T cell receptor beta chains derived from one specimen sequenced in a study of T cell responses to AZD1222 COVID-19 vaccine. Produced via immunoSEQ multiplex PCR; TCRdb's table is partial and in-frame only. Here the sample spans fewer than 200,000 clones, around 90% being singletons. The sequencing here drew on peripheral blood, taken 28 days after the second AZD1222 dose. These receptors all stem from an adult who received the AZD1222 COVID-19 vaccine.

This chain uses TRBV25-1 with TRBJ2-7, with 11 bases matching TRBD1. The germline V gene has CDR1 MGHDK and CDR2 SYGVNS. The junction had 8 bases not matched to a gene; V was cut back by 8 bases and J by 5 bases. This CDR3 has 14 residues. CDR3 DNA sequence: TGTGCCAGCGGGGGACAGGGGGAATACGACGAGCAGTACTTC. Encoded protein: CASGGQGEYDEQYF.

The chain recombines TRBV14 with TRBJ1-1, with unresolved D. The length of the CDR3 is 15 residues. Trimming cost V 1 base and J 5 bases, with 14 bases left between them. Germline CDR1 SGHDN, CDR2 FVKESK. The CDR3 DNA reads as TGTGCCAGCAGCCAAGGTATCGGGGTATGGACTGAAGCTTTCTTT. Amino acids: CASSQGIGVWTEAFF.

This clone appeared a single time. The V gene is TRBV19, the J gene TRBJ1-1; 7 bases are a match to TRBD1. Germline V gene data show CDR1 as LNHDA and CDR2 as SQIVND (reference sequence). V gave up 7 bases and J gave up 1 base; unmatched junction bases: 3. The CDR3 runs to 13 residues. The CDR3 loop is CASTQGENTEAFF. The DNA for the CDR3 is TGTGCCAGTACGCAGGGGGAGAACACTGAAGCTTTCTTT.

J is TRBJ1-2 and V is TRBV12-3 or TRBV12-4; D uncertain. Trimming shortened V by 6 bases and J by 3 bases, and 11 bases separated the two germline ends. This CDR3 comprises 13 residues. The CDR3 DNA sequence: TGTGCCAGCAGCCCAGACACGTACTATGGCTACACCTTC. Its protein is CASSPDTYYGYTF.

This clone was counted between two and nine times. V is TRBV5-1 and J is TRBJ2-2, with D perhaps matching TRBD1 (5 bases). The germline CDR1 and CDR2 sequences are SGHRS and YFSETQ. This CDR3 is built from 11 residues. V lost 7 bases and J 13 bases, leaving 14 bases between the germline ends. The CDR3 DNA reads as TGCGCCAGCTCCTGGGCAGGGTGGCTGTTTTTT. Its protein is CASSWAGWLFF.

The rearrangement uses TRBV28 and TRBJ1-1, with 9 bases matching TRBD1. There are 14 residues in the CDR3. Per the germline V gene, CDR1 is MDHEN and CDR2 is SYDVKM. With V trimmed by 11 bases and J by 0 bases, 7 bases remained unmatched. CDR3 protein: CAVTTGGMNTEAFF. CDR3 bases: TGTGCCGTGACGACAGGGGGGATGAACACTGAAGCTTTCTTT. Drawing the rest from reference TRBV28 and TRBJ1-1, the complete variable domain is DVKVTQSSRYLVKRTGEKVFLECVQDMDHENMFWYRQDPGLGLRLIYFSYDVKMKEKGDIPEGYSVSREKKERFSLILESASTNQTSMYLCAVTTGGMNTEAFFGQGTRLTVV.

V usage is TRBV4-1 and J usage is TRBJ1-2; possibly TRBD1 for D (5 bases). Between the trimmed V and J ends, which lost 4 bases and 0 bases, there was a span of 9 bases. CDR3 length: 14 residues. From germline, CDR1 is MGHRA and CDR2 YSYEKL. The CDR3 DNA reads as TGCGCCAGCAGCCCAGGGACCCCTAACTATGGCTACACCTTC. Translating it yields CASSPGTPNYGYTF.

CDR3 DNA sequence: TGCGCCAGCAGCCAAGATCCGGGAGCGGGGGTTACAGATACGCAGTATTTT. This gives the protein CASSQDPGAGVTDTQYF. V is TRBV4-3 and J is TRBJ2-3; 8 nucleotides line up with TRBD2. The CDR3 consists of 17 residues. Germline trimming cut 0 bases from V and 3 bases from J; bases unmatched to any gene: 8. Germline CDR1 reads LGHNA; CDR2 reads YSLEER.

This chain joins TRBV20-1 and TRBJ2-7, with unresolved D. V lost 6 bases, J lost 4 bases, and 10 bases lay in between. The CDR3 is made up of 11 amino acids. Germline V CDR1 and CDR2: DFQATT, SNEGSKA (reference sequence). CDR3 DNA sequence: TGCAGTGCCAAAGACGGATACGAGCAGTACTTC. It yields the protein CSAKDGYEQYF.

The chain couples TRBV18 to TRBJ2-7; no definite D call. Between the trimmed V and J ends, which lost 3 bases and 0 bases, there was a span of 9 bases. The CDR3 spans 14 residues. CDR1 and CDR2 (germline): KGHSH, LQKENI. The CDR3 bases are TGTGCCAGCTCACCGTCGAGAATCTCCTACGAGCAGTACTTC. This gives the protein CASSPSRISYEQYF.

The chain employs TRBV4-2 and TRBJ2-1; D uncertain. V was pared by 0 bases and J by 7 bases, with 7 bases between. CDR1 is LGHNA, CDR2 YNFKEQ, per germline. CDR3 size: 13 residues. The CDR3 sequence: CASSQDLVNEQFF. CDR3 sequence (DNA): TGTGCCAGCAGCCAAGATCTGGTGAATGAGCAGTTCTTC.

The rearrangement links TRBV14 to TRBJ1-6; D is undetermined. Deletions cut 2 bases from V and 5 bases from J, with 4 bases between. There are 13 residues in the CDR3. Per the germline V gene, CDR1 is SGHDN and CDR2 is FVKESK. The DNA for the CDR3 is TGTGCCAGCAGCCAATCACATAATTCACCCCTCCACTTT. It translates to CASSQSHNSPLHF.

The chain links TRBV18 to TRBJ2-7; D gene uncertain. Between the trimmed V and J ends, which lost 3 bases and 6 bases, there was a span of 15 bases. Germline-derived CDR1 and CDR2 are KGHSH and LQKENI. This CDR3 has 14 amino acids. This CDR3 reads CASSPATAQAEQYF. The CDR3 nucleotides are TGTGCCAGCTCACCTGCCACAGCCCAGGCCGAGCAGTACTTC.

The V gene is TRBV6-5, the J gene TRBJ1-6; tentatively, D is TRBD1 (5 bases). The V gene lost 2 bases and the J gene lost 7 bases, with 15 bases spanning the gap. The length of the CDR3 is 16 residues. Germline V CDR1 and CDR2: MNHEY, SVGAGI. The CDR3 nucleotides read TGTGCCAGCAGTTACCGGGGGGTTCCTGACAATTCACCCCTCCACTTT. This gives the protein CASSYRGVPDNSPLHF.

The chain employs TRBV4-2 and TRBJ2-4; 13 nucleotides line up with TRBD2. In germline, CDR1 is LGHNA, CDR2 YNFKEQ. The CDR3 consists of 17 residues. V was clipped by 3 bases and J by 9 bases; unmatched bases: 11. The CDR3 protein is CASSHDELAGGRGIQYF. The CDR3 coding sequence is TGTGCCAGCAGCCATGATGAACTAGCGGGGGGGCGAGGCATTCAGTACTTC.

The gene calls are TRBV21-1 and TRBJ2-7; TRBD1 is taken as the D call from the table, unchecked against the DNA. TRBV21-1 has pseudogene status. CDR3 length: 12 amino acids. The CDR3 sequence: CARPPAGREQYF. DNA for the CDR3: TGTGCCCGACCCCCGGCAGGGCGCGAGCAGTACTTC.

The rearrangement uses TRBV6-1 and TRBJ1-2, with D maybe TRBD1 (6 bases). Trimming cost V 2 bases and J 4 bases, with 17 bases left between them. CDR1 is MNHNS and CDR2 is SASEGT in the germline V gene. The CDR3 has 16 amino acids. The CDR3 protein is CASSETPGGGTYGYTF. Written as DNA, the CDR3 is TGTGCCAGCAGTGAAACACCGGGGGGCGGAACCTATGGCTACACCTTC.

This chain joins TRBV2 and TRBJ1-5, with D possibly matching TRBD1 (6 bases). Germline V gene sequence: CDR1 SNHLY, CDR2 FYNNEI. This CDR3 has 15 residues. V was clipped by 5 bases and J by 2 bases, with 13 bases between them. The CDR3 DNA sequence: TGTGCCAGCAGTTCACAGGGTCAGGGCAATCAGCCCCAGCATTTT. Translating it yields CASSSQGQGNQPQHF. The full variable domain, in which reference TRBV2 and TRBJ1-5 provide the parts outside the CDR3, is EPEVTQTPSHQVTQMGQEVILRCVPISNHLYFYWYRQILGQKVEFLVSFYNNEISEKSEIFDDQFSVERPDGSNFTLKIRSTKLEDSAMYFCASSSQGQGNQPQHFGDGTRLSIL.

The rearrangement joins TRBV7-2 to TRBJ1-2; tentative D call: TRBD1 (5 bases). Germline V gene data show CDR1 as SGHTA and CDR2 as FQGNSA. The CDR3 contains 14 residues. The V and J ends lost 8 bases and 7 bases respectively, with 20 bases between them. The CDR3 spells CASALGIGASGYTF. The CDR3 DNA reads as TGTGCCAGCGCCTTAGGGATAGGGGCGAGTGGCTACACCTTC.

The chain combines TRBV14 with TRBJ2-3; TRBD2 might be the D (6 bases). The CDR3 loop spans 17 amino acids. CDR1 and CDR2 from the germline V gene are SGHDN and FVKESK. V dropped 0 bases and J dropped 2 bases, with 15 bases sitting between them. The CDR3 nucleotides read TGTGCCAGCAGCCAAGATTGGAGCGGGTCCAACACAGATACGCAGTATTTT. The encoded protein is CASSQDWSGSNTDTQYF.

V and J are TRBV11-2 and TRBJ1-1, with unresolved D. This CDR3 has 14 amino acids. CDR1 SGHAT and CDR2 FQNNGV come from the germline V gene. Trimming stripped 3 bases from V and 0 bases from J, with 8 bases between. CDR3: CASSLSPMNTEAFF. The CDR3 nucleotides read TGTGCCAGCAGCTTGAGTCCAATGAACACTGAAGCTTTCTTT.